The T cell receptor beta chain under discussion was sequenced for a study of cytotoxic CD8 clonotypes in ibrutinib-treated CLL. On the study more broadly: Average yields of around 230,000 productive templates and tens of thousands of productive rearrangements characterized the samples.

Profiled with immunoSEQ multiplex PCR; TCRdb holds only in-frame clones, not every one. The sample yields tens of thousands of clones, almost 70% seen once. General observations from the study: Clonality (at baseline) was higher than in age-matched healthy donors and tracked circulating CD8+ T-cell counts.

This clone has at least ten counts. The antigen is undetermined. Sequencing was performed on PBMCs, taken after 24 months of ibrutinib treatment. The sequence was obtained from a human donor with chronic lymphocytic leukemia.

CDR3 bases: TGTGCCAGTAGTGTCCAGGGTAGGGGCACTGAAGCTTTCTTT. It codes for CASSVQGRGTEAFF. This chain links TRBV19 with TRBJ1-1, with D tentatively TRBD1 (5 bases). Trimming took off 5 bases at V and 4 bases at J, with 14 bases between the two ends. Germline lookup yields CDR1 LNHDA and CDR2 SQIVND (reference sequence). CDR3 length: 14 amino acids.